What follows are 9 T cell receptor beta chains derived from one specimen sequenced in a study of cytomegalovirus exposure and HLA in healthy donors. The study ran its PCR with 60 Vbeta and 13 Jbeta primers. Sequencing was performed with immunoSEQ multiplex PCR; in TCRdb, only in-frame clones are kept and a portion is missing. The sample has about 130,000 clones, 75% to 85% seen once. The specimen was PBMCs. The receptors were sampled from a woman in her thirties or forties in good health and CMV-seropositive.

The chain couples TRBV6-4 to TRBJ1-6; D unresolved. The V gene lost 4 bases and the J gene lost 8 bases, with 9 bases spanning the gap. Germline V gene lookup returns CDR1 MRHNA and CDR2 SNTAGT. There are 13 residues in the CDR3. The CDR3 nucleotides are TGTGCCAGCAGTGCGACTAGGGATTCACCCCTCCACTTT. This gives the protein CASSATRDSPLHF.

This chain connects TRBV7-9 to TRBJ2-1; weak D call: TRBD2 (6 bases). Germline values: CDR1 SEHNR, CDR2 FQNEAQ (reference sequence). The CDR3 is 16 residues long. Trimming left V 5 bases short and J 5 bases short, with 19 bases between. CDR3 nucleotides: TGTGCCAGCAGCCCCCCCGGGACTCACACGGACAATGAGCAGTTCTTC. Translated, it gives CASSPPGTHTDNEQFF. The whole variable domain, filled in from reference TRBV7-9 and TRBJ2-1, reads DTGVSQNPRHKITKRGQNVTFRCDPISEHNRLYWYRQTLGQGPEFLTYFQNEAQLEKSRLLSDRFSAERPKGSFSTLEIQRTEQGDSAMYLCASSPPGTHTDNEQFFGPGTRLTVL.

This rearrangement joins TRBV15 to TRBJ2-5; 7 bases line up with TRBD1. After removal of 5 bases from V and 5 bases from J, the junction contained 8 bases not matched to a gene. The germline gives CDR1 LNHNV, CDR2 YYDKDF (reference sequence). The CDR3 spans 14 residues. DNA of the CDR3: TGTGCCACCAGCCCCCGGACAGGTCGGGAGACCCAGTACTTC. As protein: CATSPRTGRETQYF.

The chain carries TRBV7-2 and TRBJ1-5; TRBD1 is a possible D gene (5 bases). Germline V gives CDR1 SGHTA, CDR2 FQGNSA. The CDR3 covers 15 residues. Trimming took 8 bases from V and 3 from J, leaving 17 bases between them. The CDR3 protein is CASGRWDSSNQPQHF. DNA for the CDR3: TGTGCCAGCGGACGATGGGACTCCTCCAATCAGCCCCAGCATTTT. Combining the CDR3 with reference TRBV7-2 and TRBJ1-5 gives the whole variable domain GAGVSQSPSNKVTEKGKDVELRCDPISGHTALYWYRQSLGQGLEFLIYFQGNSAPDKSGLPSDRFSAERTGGSVSTLTIQRTQQEDSAVYLCASGRWDSSNQPQHFGDGTRLSIL.

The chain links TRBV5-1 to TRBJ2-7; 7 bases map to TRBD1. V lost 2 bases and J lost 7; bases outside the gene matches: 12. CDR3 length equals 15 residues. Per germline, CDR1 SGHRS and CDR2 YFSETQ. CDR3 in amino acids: CASSFEGTEPGEQYF. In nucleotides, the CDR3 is TGCGCCAGCAGCTTCGAGGGGACAGAACCGGGGGAGCAGTACTTC.

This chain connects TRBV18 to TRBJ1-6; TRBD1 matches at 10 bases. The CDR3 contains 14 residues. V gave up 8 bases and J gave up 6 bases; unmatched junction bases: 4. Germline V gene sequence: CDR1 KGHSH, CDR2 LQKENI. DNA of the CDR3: TGTGCCAGCCGACAGGGGGCAGGTAATTCACCCCTCCACTTT. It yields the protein CASRQGAGNSPLHF.

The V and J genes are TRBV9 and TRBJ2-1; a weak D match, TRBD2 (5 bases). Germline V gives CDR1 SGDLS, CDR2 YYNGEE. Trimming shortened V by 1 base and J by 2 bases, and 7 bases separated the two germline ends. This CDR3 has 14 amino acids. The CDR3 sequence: CASSVSGTYNEQFF. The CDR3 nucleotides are TGTGCCAGCAGCGTATCCGGGACCTACAATGAGCAGTTCTTC.

CDR3 sequence (DNA): TGTGCCATCAGTGAGTCACAGGGGCGCACCATATATTTT. Translated: CAISESQGRTIYF. The chain links TRBV10-3 to TRBJ1-3; 7 bases are a match to TRBD1. This CDR3 spans 13 amino acids. Germline V gene sequence: CDR1 ENHRY, CDR2 SYGVKD. The V gene end was trimmed by 0 bases and the J gene end by 9 bases; junction bases not matched to a gene: 2.

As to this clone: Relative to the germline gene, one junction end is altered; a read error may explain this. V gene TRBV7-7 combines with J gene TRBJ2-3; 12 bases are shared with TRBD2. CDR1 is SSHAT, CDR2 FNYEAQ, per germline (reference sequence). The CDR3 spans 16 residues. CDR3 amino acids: CASSLGLAGTTDTQYF. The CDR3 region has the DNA TGTGCTAGCAGCCTAGGACTAGCGGGGACCACAGATACGCAGTATTTT.